These 27 T cell receptor beta chains share one sample of origin, sequenced in a study of identical twins. MiXCR, applied by TCRdb to the 5' RACE reads, yields one record per CDR3 protein. The sample has roughly 1.6 million distinct CDR3 sequences, less than 35% seen once. Sequenced input: cord blood. These receptors originate from a newborn girl in good health.

The chain employs TRBV28 and TRBJ2-4; D tentatively fits TRBD1 or TRBD2 (5 bases each). Gene TRBJ2-7 matches the end of the DNA better, so the J call may be wrong. Germline lookup yields CDR1 MDHEN and CDR2 SYDVKM. The CDR3 length is 18 residues. CDR3 DNA: TGTGCCAGCAGTTTGGGACCCATCTACCCCCACCTTGCCTACGAGCAGTACTTC. Translating gives CASSLGPIYPHLAYEQYF.

Only a few counts were recorded for this clonotype. This chain connects TRBV4-2 to TRBJ1-4; 10 nucleotides agree with TRBD1. The CDR3 loop spans 15 amino acids. J was trimmed by 8 bases and V by 0 bases; bases with no gene match: 3. Germline CDR1 and CDR2: LGHNA and YNFKEQ. The CDR3 nucleotides are TGTGCCAGCAGCCAAGAGTGGGACAGGGGCGAAAAACTGTTTTTT. It encodes CASSQEWDRGEKLFF.

This clonotype was seen repeatedly, ten times or more. This chain links TRBV7-6 with TRBJ2-7; 7 bases line up with TRBD1. Looked up from germline, CDR1 is SGHVS and CDR2 is FNYEAQ. J gave up 3 bases and V 1 base, and 6 bases lay outside the gene matches. This CDR3 has 15 amino acids. The CDR3 sequence: CASSLGQGSNYEQYF. The CDR3 DNA sequence: TGTGCCAGCAGCTTAGGACAGGGTTCAAACTACGAGCAGTACTTC.

This clonotype was recorded only once. This chain joins TRBV5-1 and TRBJ2-1; TRBD2 matches 8 bases. This CDR3 is 17 amino acids long. The J segment lost 11 bases and the V segment lost 1 base, leaving 17 bases of the junction unmatched. The V gene's germline CDR1 is SGHRS and CDR2 YFSETQ. DNA of the CDR3: TGCGCCAGCAGCTTGATACTAGCGGAGGACCTCTGGAATAAGCAGTTCTTC. Protein product: CASSLILAEDLWNKQFF.

On this clonotype: Relative to the germline gene, one junction end is altered; a read error may explain this. This chain connects TRBV29-1 to TRBJ2-1, with D perhaps assigned TRBD1 or TRBD2 (6 bases each). Germline V gene sequence: CDR1 SQVTM, CDR2 ANQGSEA. The CDR3 is made up of 15 amino acids. The DNA for the CDR3 is TGCAGCGTTGTTGGAGGGGGGAGCTCCTACGATGAGCAGTTCTTC. Encoded protein: CSVVGGGSSYDEQFF.

The CDR3 loop reads CSASRSQRGLSYNEQFF. In DNA form, the CDR3 reads TGCAGTGCTAGCCGGTCCCAGCGGGGGCTCTCCTACAATGAGCAGTTCTTC. The J gene is TRBJ2-1, the V gene TRBV20-1; TRBD2 agrees at 8 bases. Germline V gene lookup returns CDR1 DFQATT and CDR2 SNEGSKA (reference sequence). Trimming took 3 bases from V and 0 from J; bases not matched to a gene: 10. The CDR3 is 17 residues long.

This clonotype was picked up a small number of times. This chain uses TRBV20-1 with TRBJ2-1; D is undetermined. This CDR3 spans 11 amino acids. Trimming took off 3 bases at V and 6 bases at J, with 6 bases between the two ends. Looked up from germline, CDR1 is DFQATT and CDR2 is SNEGSKA (reference sequence). CDR3: CSARELNEQFF. The CDR3 DNA follows: TGCAGTGCTAGGGAACTCAATGAGCAGTTCTTC.

This chain connects TRBV5-1 to TRBJ2-1, with TRBD2 matching over 7 bases. The CDR3 extends over 16 amino acids. J lost 3 bases, V lost 4 bases, and 10 bases had no gene match. CDR1 and CDR2 from the germline V gene are SGHRS and YFSETQ. This CDR3 is CASSLSLAGFYNEQFF. The DNA for the CDR3 is TGCGCCAGCAGCCTATCCTTAGCGGGCTTCTACAATGAGCAGTTCTTC.

This clonotype was seen many times. The gene calls are TRBV29-1 and TRBJ2-3; weak D call: TRBD1 (5 bases). From germline, CDR1 is SQVTM and CDR2 ANQGSEA. This CDR3 contains 13 residues. DNA for the CDR3: TGCAGTTCTAGACAGTTATTCACAGATACGCAGTATTTT. This sequence encodes CSSRQLFTDTQYF.

The chain uses TRBV29-1 and TRBJ1-2; D possibly corresponds to TRBD1 (5 bases). Between the trimmed V and J ends, which lost 7 bases and 3 bases, there was a span of 15 bases. CDR3 length: 13 amino acids. CDR1 is SQVTM and CDR2 is ANQGSEA in the germline V gene. CDR3 in amino acids: CSAVGRGDYGYTF. The CDR3, as DNA: TGCAGCGCTGTGGGCCGGGGGGACTATGGCTACACCTTC.

The J gene is TRBJ2-2, the V gene TRBV20-1, with D hard to call. CDR1 is DFQATT, CDR2 SNEGSKA, per germline (reference sequence). The length of the CDR3 is 13 residues. V was pared by 5 bases and J by 6 bases, with 13 bases between. The CDR3 region is CSALGLASGELFF. CDR3 bases: TGCAGTGCTCTGGGCCTTGCTTCCGGGGAGCTGTTTTTT.

This clonotype was counted between two and nine times. V usage is TRBV7-9 and J usage is TRBJ2-3; 10 nucleotides line up with TRBD2. J was trimmed by 3 bases and V by 2 bases; bases with no gene match: 8. This CDR3 spans 17 amino acids. The germline V gene encodes CDR1 SEHNR and CDR2 FQNEAQ (reference sequence). The CDR3 is CASSLQLSGRGTDTQYF. In nucleotides, the CDR3 is TGTGCCAGCAGCTTACAGTTGAGCGGGAGGGGAACAGATACGCAGTATTTT.

As concerns this clonotype: At one end the junction does not follow the germline gene, possibly because of a read error. V usage is TRBV20-1 and J usage is TRBJ2-7; 11 positions match TRBD1. CDR3 length: 13 amino acids. Germline V lookup: CDR1 DFQATT, CDR2 SNEGSKA (reference sequence). The CDR3 reads CSANGQGAYEQYF. The CDR3 DNA sequence: TGTAGTGCAAACGGACAGGGGGCTTACGAGCAGTACTTC.

The V call is TRBV10-2, the J call TRBJ1-1, with unresolved D. Germline lookup yields CDR1 WSHSY and CDR2 SAAADI. The V end was cut by 5 bases, the J end by 1 base, with 8 bases between. CDR3 length: 13 amino acids. The CDR3 nucleotides read TGCGCCAGCAGTAGGGTGTCGAACACTGAAGCTTTCTTT. This sequence encodes CASSRVSNTEAFF.

This clonotype was detected many times. The chain couples TRBV27 to TRBJ2-7; D might be TRBD1 (5 bases). The V end lost 5 bases, the J end lost 7 bases, and 12 bases lay between the germline ends. In germline, CDR1 is MNHEY, CDR2 SMNVEV (reference sequence). CDR3 length equals 12 residues. The CDR3 nucleotides read TGTGCCAGCAGTCAGTCCAGGGCTGAGCAGTACTTC. This sequence encodes CASSQSRAEQYF.

There are many counts of this clonotype. This chain uses TRBV5-1 with TRBJ2-3; D perhaps matches TRBD1 (7 bases). The CDR3 is 14 residues long. V shed 6 bases and J shed 3 bases, with 14 bases lying between them. Germline V gene sequence: CDR1 SGHRS, CDR2 YFSETQ. CDR3 bases: TGCGCCAGCACGCGGACAGGAGGGACAGATACGCAGTATTTT. Encoded protein: CASTRTGGTDTQYF.

This clonotype was detected ten times or more. The chain links TRBV3-1 to TRBJ2-3; weak D call: TRBD1 (6 bases). Germline V gene lookup returns CDR1 LGHDT and CDR2 YNNKEL (reference sequence). V lost 0 bases, J lost 4 bases, and 11 bases lay in between. CDR3 length: 15 amino acids. The CDR3 nucleotides read TGTGCCAGCAGCCAAGATGGGGACAAGGCAGATACGCAGTATTTT. This translates into CASSQDGDKADTQYF.

V usage is TRBV12-3 or TRBV12-4 and J usage is TRBJ2-1; TRBD2 matches at 8 bases. There are 16 residues in the CDR3. Trimming removed 5 bases from V and 4 bases from J; junction bases left unmatched: 10. The CDR3, as DNA: TGTGCCAGCAGTCTACCACGGGAGCGGGGGTACAATGAGCAGTTCTTC. Protein product: CASSLPRERGYNEQFF.

The rearrangement uses TRBV28 and TRBJ1-4; possible D gene TRBD1, 6 bases. The CDR3 covers 15 residues. V lost 5 bases and J 7 bases, leaving 17 bases between the germline ends. The germline V gene encodes CDR1 MDHEN and CDR2 SYDVKM. CDR3 nucleotide sequence: TGTGCCAGCAGTCCTCACAGGGTGGGCGGTGAAAAACTGTTTTTT. Its protein is CASSPHRVGGEKLFF.

This clonotype was detected a few times. The chain combines TRBV4-2 with TRBJ2-7, with 8 bases lining up with TRBD2. Germline CDR1 is LGHNA and CDR2 is YNFKEQ. The CDR3 length is 15 residues. V gave up 4 bases and J gave up 1 base; unmatched junction bases: 6. CDR3 bases: TGTGCCAGCAGCCCATTAGCGGGGATTTCCTACGAGCAGTACTTC. Protein product: CASSPLAGISYEQYF.

The rearrangement uses TRBV24-1 and TRBJ2-5; TRBD2 agrees at 10 bases. CDR1 KGHDR and CDR2 SFDVKD come from the germline V gene. V dropped 3 bases and J dropped 0; count of bases not matched to a gene: 6. The CDR3 runs to 17 residues. The CDR3, as DNA: TGTGCCACCAGTGATACTAGGACTAGCGGCGACCAAGAGACCCAGTACTTC. This translates into CATSDTRTSGDQETQYF.

This clonotype was counted between two and nine times. The rearrangement uses TRBV18 and TRBJ2-7, with 10 bases lining up with TRBD1. The CDR3 consists of 17 residues. Trimming removed 2 bases from V and 0 bases from J; junction bases left unmatched: 7. Germline CDR1 and CDR2: KGHSH and LQKENI. Here the CDR3 reads CASSPTWTGGFSYEQYF. CDR3 nucleotide sequence: TGTGCCAGCTCACCAACTTGGACAGGGGGTTTCTCCTACGAGCAGTACTTC.

The gene calls are TRBV28 and TRBJ2-5; TRBD1 matches 7 bases. Germline CDR1 is MDHEN and CDR2 is SYDVKM. CDR3 length: 13 residues. The V gene end was trimmed by 3 bases and the J gene end by 5 bases; junction bases not matched to a gene: 3. CDR3 loop: CASSFPTGETQYF. CDR3 DNA: TGTGCCAGCAGTTTCCCGACAGGGGAGACCCAGTACTTC. Full variable domain (remainder filled in from reference TRBV28 and TRBJ2-5): DVKVTQSSRYLVKRTGEKVFLECVQDMDHENMFWYRQDPGLGLRLIYFSYDVKMKEKGDIPEGYSVSREKKERFSLILESASTNQTSMYLCASSFPTGETQYFGPGTRLLVL.

V gene TRBV24-1 combines with J gene TRBJ2-3; TRBD2 matches at 10 bases. The CDR3 length is 15 residues. Germline V lookup: CDR1 KGHDR, CDR2 SFDVKD. After removal of 5 bases from V and 3 bases from J, the junction contained 4 bases not matched to a gene. CDR3 sequence: CATSASSGRTDTQYF. The CDR3 nucleotides are TGTGCCACCAGTGCGTCTAGCGGGAGAACAGATACGCAGTATTTT.

The rearrangement joins TRBV7-2 to TRBJ1-1, with D perhaps TRBD1 (5 bases). Germline values: CDR1 SGHTA, CDR2 FQGNSA. Trimming pared 0 bases from V and 1 base from J, leaving 12 bases between. The CDR3 has 16 residues. The CDR3 is CASSLAGGNWNTEAFF. Written as DNA, the CDR3 is TGTGCCAGCAGCTTAGCGGGGGGGAACTGGAACACTGAAGCTTTCTTT.

This chain links TRBV5-1 with TRBJ2-5, with 12 bases identical to TRBD1. Trimming removed 4 bases from V and 4 bases from J; junction bases left unmatched: 5. This CDR3 is built from 15 residues. Germline assignment: CDR1 SGHRS and CDR2 YFSETQ. Here the CDR3 reads CASSIGTGGVETQYF. The CDR3 DNA sequence: TGCGCCAGCAGCATCGGGACAGGGGGCGTAGAGACCCAGTACTTC.

This clonotype has a handful of counts. The chain has TRBV9 and TRBJ1-2; no clear D gene. V lost 4 bases, J lost 4 bases, and 17 bases lay in between. Germline V CDR1 and CDR2: SGDLS, YYNGEE. This CDR3 region has 15 residues. In nucleotides, the CDR3 is TGTGCCAGCAGCCTCGCGAACGGATGGGTCTATGGCTACACCTTC. It yields the protein CASSLANGWVYGYTF. Based on the CDR3 plus reference TRBV9 and TRBJ1-2, the full variable domain is DSGVTQTPKHLITATGQRVTLRCSPRSGDLSVYWYQQSLDQGLQFLIQYYNGEERAKGNILERFSAQQFPDLHSELNLSSLELGDSALYFCASSLANGWVYGYTFGSGTRLTVV.